These 25 T cell receptor beta chains share one sample of origin, sequenced in a study of T cells in Graves' hyperthyroidism and ophthalmopathy. RNA transcripts gave rise to amplified TCR beta CDR3 regions. With the HTBI primer set, the TCR CDR3 went through a first round of RT-PCR. TCRdb recomputed calls from the multiplex PCR reads with MiXCR, one row per CDR3 protein. The sample includes roughly 740,000 distinct CDR3 sequences, roughly 15% seen only once; the top ten take 8.4%. Sample: blood. These receptors were collected from a young man with Graves' hyperthyroidism.

This clonotype was detected only a few times. The chain links TRBV28 to TRBJ2-5; no reliable D call. Germline V gene data show CDR1 as MDHEN and CDR2 as SYDVKM. Trimming cost V 5 bases and J 0 bases, with 10 bases left between them. CDR3 size: 14 residues. This CDR3 is CASSHPRYQETQYF. The CDR3, as DNA: TGTGCCAGCAGTCACCCTCGGTACCAAGAGACCCAGTACTTC.

CDR3 in DNA: TGTGCCAGCAGCGAAGGGGATTATAGCAATCAGCCCCAGCATTTT. As protein: CASSEGDYSNQPQHF. The gene calls are TRBV7-8 and TRBJ1-5; a weak D match, TRBD1 (5 bases). V was trimmed by 5 bases and J by 0 bases, leaving 11 bases between them. The CDR3 spans 15 residues. Germline V gene sequence: CDR1 SGHVS, CDR2 FQNEAQ.

The CDR3 bases are TGTGCCACCAGCAGAGATAGAGGGACTGAGACCCAGTACTTC. It codes for CATSRDRGTETQYF. The chain employs TRBV15 and TRBJ2-5; a weak D match, TRBD2 (6 bases). Between the trimmed V and J ends, which lost 0 bases and 5 bases, there was a span of 10 bases. Per germline, CDR1 LNHNV and CDR2 YYDKDF (reference sequence). The CDR3 is made up of 14 amino acids.

This clonotype occurred many times. This chain connects TRBV28 to TRBJ2-1; 9 bases are shared with TRBD1. CDR3 length: 15 residues. In germline, CDR1 is MDHEN, CDR2 SYDVKM. V dropped 6 bases and J dropped 6; count of bases not matched to a gene: 9. CDR3: CASRGPGQGFNEQFF. CDR3 bases: TGTGCCAGCAGAGGACCGGGACAGGGTTTCAATGAGCAGTTCTTC.

The chain combines TRBV20-1 with TRBJ1-3, with D possibly TRBD1 on 6 matching bases. The ends were cut back, 6 bases at V and 3 bases at J, with 15 bases in the middle. CDR1 is DFQATT, CDR2 SNEGSKA, per germline (reference sequence). CDR3 length: 14 residues. The CDR3 is CSAPHRVGGNTIYF. The CDR3 coding sequence is TGCAGTGCACCCCACAGGGTCGGTGGAAACACCATATATTTT.

The table lists this clonotype with many counts. The J gene is TRBJ2-7, the V gene TRBV12-3 or TRBV12-4, with D perhaps TRBD2 (5 bases). Trimming removed 5 bases from V and 9 bases from J, with 14 bases in between. The CDR3 contains 12 residues. This chain's CDR3 is CASSRTDFGQYF. For the CDR3, the DNA is TGTGCCAGCAGTCGGACTGATTTTGGGCAGTACTTC.

The rearrangement uses TRBV25-1 and TRBJ1-4; D gene unclear. V lost 0 bases and J 3 bases, leaving 5 bases between the germline ends. The CDR3 runs to 14 residues. Per the germline V gene, CDR1 is MGHDK and CDR2 is SYGVNS. Here the CDR3 DNA reads TGTGCCAGCAGTGAATACAGACCTAATGAAAAACTGTTTTTT. This encodes CASSEYRPNEKLFF.

The J gene is TRBJ1-2, the V gene TRBV12-3 or TRBV12-4; maybe TRBD1 (6 bases). V lost 8 bases and J lost 3, with 13 bases in between. The CDR3 length is 13 residues. This chain's CDR3 is CASSRDTYYGYTF. The CDR3 DNA follows: TGTGCCAGCTCTAGGGACACCTACTATGGCTACACCTTC.

This clonotype turned up a few times. The chain combines TRBV10-1 with TRBJ2-7, with 8 positions matching TRBD1. CDR1 and CDR2 from the germline V gene are WNHNN and SYGVQD (reference sequence). The ends lost 2 bases at V and 5 bases at J; junction bases unmatched: 8. The CDR3 loop spans 15 amino acids. CDR3 residues: CASSEPWTGLDEQYF. The CDR3 DNA sequence: TGCGCCAGCAGTGAGCCCTGGACAGGGCTGGACGAGCAGTACTTC.

This clonotype turned up a few times. The V call is TRBV7-3, the J call TRBJ2-3, with 9 nucleotides matching TRBD2. Germline CDR1 reads SGHTA; CDR2 reads FQGTGA. The trim removed 5 bases at V and 2 bases at J, leaving 8 bases unmatched. The CDR3 covers 16 residues. Written as DNA, the CDR3 is TGTGCCAGCAGCCCAGTAGCGGGAGCCTCCACAGATACGCAGTATTTT. Amino acids: CASSPVAGASTDTQYF.

This clonotype was seen at least ten times. J is TRBJ1-6 and V is TRBV28, with D possibly matching TRBD1 (5 bases). The germline V gene encodes CDR1 MDHEN and CDR2 SYDVKM. This CDR3 has 15 amino acids. V lost 3 bases, J lost 5 bases, and 11 bases lay in between. The CDR3 DNA reads as TGTGCCAGCAGTTTGGGGGTTTCGGATAATTCACCCCTCCACTTT. This sequence encodes CASSLGVSDNSPLHF.

This clonotype appeared many times. The rearrangement links TRBV20-1 to TRBJ2-5; 14 positions agree with TRBD2. The CDR3 has 16 residues. Germline values: CDR1 DFQATT, CDR2 SNEGSKA (reference sequence). J was trimmed by 5 bases and V by 4 bases; bases with no gene match: 9. The CDR3 reads CSANSPGLAGVETQYF. Here the CDR3 DNA reads TGCAGTGCTAATTCTCCGGGACTAGCGGGAGTGGAGACCCAGTACTTC.

This clonotype was counted only a few times. A much larger clone sits a single nucleotide away, making a read error possible. This chain connects TRBV28 to TRBJ2-1, with TRBD2 identical over 8 bases. The CDR3 totals 16 residues. The V gene's germline CDR1 is MDHEN and CDR2 SYDVKM. V dropped 6 bases and J dropped 5; count of bases not matched to a gene: 12. The CDR3 bases are TGTGCCAGCAGCACAGATGTGGCGGGAGGCCACAATGAGCAGTTCTTC. It encodes CASSTDVAGGHNEQFF.

Many counts were recorded for this clonotype. The V gene is TRBV7-2, the J gene TRBJ2-3; no clear D gene. Germline CDR1 SGHTA, CDR2 FQGNSA. Trimming stripped 5 bases from V and 3 bases from J, with 3 bases between. The CDR3 consists of 11 residues. The CDR3 here is CASSATDTQYF. The DNA of the CDR3 is TGTGCCAGCAGCGCAACAGATACGCAGTATTTT.

This clonotype was detected only a few times. The chain has TRBV20-1 and TRBJ1-5; D is perhaps TRBD1 (5 bases). Germline values: CDR1 DFQATT, CDR2 SNEGSKA (reference sequence). The CDR3 sequence is 18 residues long. V gave up 1 base and J gave up 6 bases, with 25 bases separating them. CDR3 region: CSARVPSGSEISFQPQHF. CDR3 sequence (DNA): TGCAGTGCTAGAGTTCCCTCAGGGAGCGAGATAAGTTTTCAGCCCCAGCATTTT.

This clonotype was observed at least ten times. The CDR3 nucleotides read TGTGCCAGCACCTCTTTTGGCCGAGACAATGAGCAGTTCTTC. It yields the protein CASTSFGRDNEQFF. This chain uses TRBV6-2 or TRBV6-3 with TRBJ2-1, with unresolved D. Germline V gene sequence: CDR1 MNHEY, CDR2 SVGEGT. The CDR3 has 14 residues. Trimming shortened V by 7 bases and J by 5 bases, and 15 bases separated the two germline ends.

This clonotype was counted between two and nine times. J is TRBJ2-1 and V is TRBV6-1; 7 bases map to TRBD2. CDR1 and CDR2 from the germline V gene are MNHNS and SASEGT. This CDR3 contains 15 residues. The V segment lost 6 bases and the J segment 9 bases; nucleotides outside the gene matches: 14. CDR3 sequence (DNA): TGTGCCAGCAGGGCCCGCGGGGCGGGGGTCAGTGAGCAGTTCTTC. This translates into CASRARGAGVSEQFF.

The chain combines TRBV7-8 with TRBJ2-1; 11 nucleotides align to TRBD2. There are 18 residues in the CDR3. The germline V gene has CDR1 SGHVS and CDR2 FQNEAQ. J was trimmed by 5 bases and V by 0 bases; bases with no gene match: 9. The CDR3 region is CASSLAPLTSGSNNEQFF. CDR3 in DNA: TGTGCCAGCAGCTTAGCCCCTCTCACTAGCGGGAGTAACAATGAGCAGTTCTTC. Variable domain in full (rest from reference TRBV7-8 and TRBJ2-1): GAGVSQSPRYKVAKRGQDVALRCDPISGHVSLFWYQQALGQGPEFLTYFQNEAQLDKSGLPSDRFFAERPEGSVSTLKIQRTQQEDSAVYLCASSLAPLTSGSNNEQFFGPGTRLTVL.

As concerns this clonotype: A much larger clone is a single base away; this may be a read error. The final CDR3 position lacks the conserved phenylalanine or tryptophan, pointing to a likely read error. This chain connects TRBV24-1 to TRBJ2-5; 11 bases agree with TRBD2. Trimming cost V 4 bases and J 5 bases; bases outside gene matches: 8. Germline V gene data show CDR1 as KGHDR and CDR2 as SFDVKD. The CDR3 totals 16 residues. Here the CDR3 reads CATSDTTSGSEETQYL. As DNA, the CDR3 is TGTGCCACCAGTGACACCACTAGCGGGAGCGAGGAGACCCAGTACTTA.

A few counts support this clonotype. The genes are TRBV28 and TRBJ2-5; TRBD1 is a possible D gene (5 bases). Trimming removed 7 bases at V and 5 bases at J, with 14 bases between. Germline CDR1 and CDR2: MDHEN and SYDVKM. The CDR3 runs 13 residues. This CDR3 reads CASTDPPGETQYF. DNA for the CDR3: TGTGCCAGCACTGATCCCCCAGGGGAGACCCAGTACTTC.

V is TRBV19 and J is TRBJ2-2; 10 bases agree with TRBD1. CDR3 length: 17 residues. V lost 5 bases and J lost 4; bases outside the gene matches: 10. Germline CDR1 is LNHDA and CDR2 is SQIVND (reference sequence). The CDR3 sequence is CASSPRTGGLGTGELFF. The CDR3 DNA is TGTGCCAGTAGTCCACGGACAGGGGGGCTTGGCACCGGGGAGCTGTTTTTT.

The V call is TRBV9, the J call TRBJ2-2, with TRBD2 matching 9 bases. The germline V gene has CDR1 SGDLS and CDR2 YYNGEE. With V trimmed by 5 bases and J by 3 bases, 5 bases remained unmatched. CDR3 length: 15 residues. CDR3 nucleotides: TGTGCCAGCAGTCTAGCGGGAATGGACACCGGGGAGCTGTTTTTT. As protein: CASSLAGMDTGELFF.

This clonotype showed up just a few times. This rearrangement joins TRBV27 to TRBJ2-1; TRBD2 might be the D (6 bases). The germline V gene encodes CDR1 MNHEY and CDR2 SMNVEV (reference sequence). The CDR3 covers 16 residues. The V end lost 0 bases, the J end lost 6 bases, and 15 bases lay between the germline ends. The CDR3: CASSLSVGRVFNEQFF. As DNA, the CDR3 is TGTGCCAGCAGTTTATCGGTCGGGAGAGTGTTCAATGAGCAGTTCTTC.

This clonotype has ten or more counts. The V call is TRBV18, the J call TRBJ1-1; D might be TRBD1 (6 bases). This CDR3 spans 16 amino acids. Germline loops: CDR1 KGHSH, CDR2 LQKENI. V was pared by 2 bases and J by 0 bases, with 13 bases between. The CDR3 DNA is TGTGCCAGCTCACCAGACGGACAGTCCATGAACACTGAAGCTTTCTTT. This gives the protein CASSPDGQSMNTEAFF.

The chain joins TRBV5-4 to TRBJ1-2; tentatively, D is TRBD1 (6 bases). The CDR3 totals 15 residues. Germline CDR1 reads SGHNT; CDR2 reads YYREEE (reference sequence). The V gene lost 2 bases and the J gene lost 4 bases, with 15 bases spanning the gap. Here the CDR3 reads CASSFRGASSYGYTF. As DNA, the CDR3 is TGTGCCAGCAGCTTCCGGGGGGCCTCTAGCTATGGCTACACCTTC.